What follows is one TCR beta chain and its context. The investigators split CD4+ cells into a CD45RA+ naive subset and a CD45RA-negative memory subset. This sample was taken from a study of shared clonotypes between healthy human individuals. For the study at large: The donors, two women and three men, were aged 18 to 49.

This CDR3 has 14 amino acids. Germline V gene lookup returns CDR1 GTSNPN and CDR2 SVGIG (reference sequence). Trimming took 3 bases from V and 8 from J; bases not matched to a gene: 7. When replicate PCRs were run on sorted subsets, they used 200 to 250 ng DNA, approximately 27,000 T cell genomes. Under the authors' procedure: Without quality scores, immunoSEQ junctional reads could not be filtered like full-length reads. The table came from immunoSEQ multiplex PCR; TCRdb's copy has only in-frame clones and leaves some out. V and J calls and clone size are given by that table; D and trimming were obtained from the DNA. This sample has about 960,000 clones, with around 80% found just once.

This clonotype was obtained from a man aged 18 to 29 in good health. The specimen was memory CD4+ T cells sorted from blood. Subset reported: CD45RA-negative fraction. This chain connects TRBV30 to TRBJ2-2; 9 bases match TRBD1. CDR3 in DNA: TGTGCCTGGAGGATACAGGGGGCCGGAGGGGAGCTGTTTTTT. This sequence encodes CAWRIQGAGGELFF.